The clone carrying this TCR beta chain has only one observation. Antigen unknown. The repertoire was sequenced with immunoSEQ multiplex PCR; TCRdb's copy has only in-frame clones and lacks some. Among more than 100,000 clones listed, roughly 84% were seen once. The entry originates in a study of T cell responses to AZD1222 COVID-19 vaccine. This CDR3 has 13 residues. Germline V gene data show CDR1 as LGHDT and CDR2 as YNNKEL (reference sequence). V gave up 3 bases and J gave up 6 bases, with 9 bases separating them. Points from the study as a whole: Recipients of two AZD1222 doses showed rising Spike-specific TCR breadth and depth.

This clonotype was sampled from an adult in good health. The specimen comprised peripheral blood, sampled on day 0 of AZD1222 vaccination. The V gene is TRBV3-1 (or the pseudogene TRBV3-2), the J gene TRBJ1-5; D is possibly TRBD1 (5 bases). CDR3 sequence (DNA): TGTGCCAGCAGCCAGGGGGGGGGTCAGCCCCAGCATTTT. Protein sequence: CASSQGGGQPQHF.